Included here is one T cell receptor beta chain sequence, with context. These data belong to a study of blood T cell repertoires in COVID-19. Study context: COVID-19 samples from acute and convalescent phases originated in the United States, Italy and Spain.

Per the original data handling: Estimation of nucleated cell counts relied on the amplification of reference gene primers. Profiled with immunoSEQ multiplex PCR; TCRdb holds only in-frame clones, not every one. D and trimming were read from the DNA, whereas the V and J calls and clone size are those reported in that table. Altogether some 150,000 clones are present, more than 65% being singletons, with the ten largest covering approximately 14%. Germline lookup yields CDR1 SGHDT and CDR2 YYEEEE. Trimming removed 2 bases at V and 0 bases at J, with 9 bases between. This CDR3 has 15 residues. Material: peripheral blood. The sequence came from a woman older than 75 with acute or convalescent COVID-19. The rearrangement joins TRBV5-6 to TRBJ2-1; D is ambiguous. The CDR3 nucleotides read TGTGCCAGCAGCTTAGGAGTAAGCTCCTACAATGAGCAGTTCTTC. It specifies CASSLGVSSYNEQFF.